Listed below are T cell receptor beta chains from one sample, sequenced in a study of T cell changes during pregnancy in multiple sclerosis. Repertoires were generated with immunoSEQ multiplex PCR, while TCRdb's copy carries only in-frame clones and drops some. In the table there are about 29,000 clones, around nine tenths of which are singletons. The sample was CD8+ T cells from peripheral blood mononuclear cells, taken before pregnancy. The receptors were gathered from a female donor with multiple sclerosis, enrolled in a pregnancy study. Both conserved end residues are part of each CDR3. The D gene is left open where the match is weak. Clone sizes are given selectively: once, few, many, or a class where the clone is expanded.

J gene: TRBJ2-7; D gene: TRBD2; clone size: NA; V gene: TRBV9; CDR3 protein: CASSVEGLAGGPYEQYF; CDR3 DNA: TGTGCCAGCAGCGTGGAAGGACTAGCGGGAGGTCCCTACGAGCAGTACTTC
J gene: TRBJ2-1; D gene: TRBD2; clone size: NA; V gene: TRBV27; CDR3 protein: CASSRRTSGSGNEQFF; CDR3 DNA: TGTGCCAGCAGTAGGCGGACTAGCGGGAGTGGTAATGAGCAGTTCTTC
J gene: TRBJ1-1; D gene: NA; clone size: NA; V gene: TRBV19; CDR3 protein: CASSMGGIAEAFF; CDR3 DNA: TGTGCCAGTAGTATGGGGGGGATCGCTGAAGCTTTCTTT
J gene: TRBJ2-7; D gene: TRBD1; clone size: NA; V gene: TRBV29-1; CDR3 protein: CSVLGTGSPYYEQYF; CDR3 DNA: TGCAGCGTTCTAGGGACAGGGAGCCCCTACTACGAGCAGTACTTC
J gene: TRBJ2-7; D gene: TRBD2; clone size: NA; V gene: TRBV7-2; CDR3 protein: CASSFASGRAYEQYF; CDR3 DNA: TGTGCCAGCAGCTTTGCAAGCGGGAGGGCCTACGAGCAGTACTTC
J gene: TRBJ2-7; D gene: NA; clone size: NA; V gene: TRBV4-3; CDR3 protein: CASSQDRNIYEQYF; CDR3 DNA: TGCGCCAGCAGCCAAGACAGAAATATCTACGAGCAGTACTTC
J gene: TRBJ2-7; D gene: NA; clone size: once; V gene: TRBV19; CDR3 protein: CASSTPGYTYEQYF; CDR3 DNA: TGTGCCAGTAGTACACCAGGGTATACCTACGAGCAGTACTTC
J gene: TRBJ2-7; D gene: NA; clone size: NA; V gene: TRBV5-4; CDR3 protein: CASSQEEGSSYEQYF; CDR3 DNA: TGTGCCAGCAGCCAAGAGGAGGGGAGCTCCTACGAGCAGTACTTC
J gene: TRBJ2-5; D gene: NA; clone size: NA; V gene: TRBV6-5; CDR3 protein: CASSPRDTETQYF; CDR3 DNA: TGTGCCAGCAGCCCTCGGGACACGGAGACCCAGTACTTC
J gene: TRBJ2-7; D gene: TRBD2; clone size: NA; V gene: TRBV4-3; CDR3 protein: CASSQDTRRETSYEQYF; CDR3 DNA: TGCGCCAGCAGCCAAGATACCCGGCGGGAGACTTCCTACGAGCAGTACTTC
J gene: TRBJ2-3; D gene: TRBD2; clone size: NA; V gene: TRBV30; CDR3 protein: CAWSILAGPDTQYF; CDR3 DNA: TGTGCCTGGAGTATCCTAGCGGGGCCAGATACGCAGTATTTT
J gene: TRBJ2-1; D gene: TRBD2; clone size: NA; V gene: TRBV7-3; CDR3 protein: CASSLGTSGYNEQFF; CDR3 DNA: TGTGCCAGCAGCCTAGGGACTAGCGGATACAATGAGCAGTTCTTC
J gene: TRBJ2-5; D gene: TRBD1; clone size: NA; V gene: TRBV5-1; CDR3 protein: CASSNLPSQGRRETQYF; CDR3 DNA: TGCGCCAGCAGCAACCTACCCTCACAGGGGAGACGAGAGACCCAGTACTTC
J gene: TRBJ2-5; D gene: TRBD2; clone size: NA; V gene: TRBV6-6; CDR3 protein: CASSYVPGGETQYF; CDR3 DNA: TGTGCCAGCAGTTACGTACCGGGAGGGGAGACCCAGTACTTC
J gene: TRBJ2-1; D gene: TRBD2; clone size: once; V gene: TRBV6-5; CDR3 protein: CASIETSGHNEQFF; CDR3 DNA: TGTGCCAGCATTGAGACTAGCGGCCACAATGAGCAGTTCTTC
J gene: TRBJ2-1; D gene: NA; clone size: NA; V gene: TRBV13; CDR3 protein: CASRDSVYNEQFF; CDR3 DNA: TGTGCCAGCCGGGACTCAGTATACAATGAGCAGTTCTTC
J gene: TRBJ2-1; D gene: NA; clone size: NA; V gene: TRBV7-3; CDR3 protein: CASSLTALSSYNEQFF; CDR3 DNA: TGTGCCAGCAGCCTTACTGCTCTAAGCTCCTACAATGAGCAGTTCTTC
J gene: TRBJ2-3; D gene: TRBD2; clone size: NA; V gene: TRBV5-1; CDR3 protein: CASSLELAGGVDTQYF; CDR3 DNA: TGCGCCAGCAGCTTGGAGCTGGCGGGAGGGGTAGATACGCAGTATTTT